Shown below are 19 T cell receptor beta chains from a single sample sequenced in a study of blood T cell repertoires in COVID-19. Clones were read by immunoSEQ multiplex PCR, and TCRdb kept only the in-frame ones, dropping some. This sample carries 150,000 to 200,000 clones, more than 75% of them seen once, and the ten largest clones take 5% to 6%. The sample was PBMCs or T cells enriched from blood (not recorded which). These receptor sequences come from a man aged 35-49 years who had recovered from COVID-19.

The chain has TRBV9 and TRBJ2-5, with 9 bases that match TRBD2. V gave up 7 bases and J gave up 5 bases; unmatched junction bases: 6. CDR3 length equals 13 residues. Germline lookup yields CDR1 SGDLS and CDR2 YYNGEE. CDR3 coding DNA: TGTGCCAGCGCCCAGAGCGGGGGGGAGACCCAGTACTTC. Encoded protein: CASAQSGGETQYF.

The chain links TRBV19 to TRBJ1-2; 10 bases line up with TRBD1. Germline CDR1 reads LNHDA; CDR2 reads SQIVND (reference sequence). J lost 5 bases, V lost 6 bases, and 9 bases had no gene match. The CDR3 covers 15 residues. CDR3 residues: CASSPRDRGSYGYTF. CDR3 in DNA: TGTGCCAGTAGCCCCCGGGACAGGGGTTCGTATGGCTACACCTTC.

The chain joins TRBV27 to TRBJ1-5; 9 bases are shared with TRBD1. Trimming removed 0 bases from V and 5 bases from J; junction bases left unmatched: 2. The CDR3 is 15 residues long. Looked up from germline, CDR1 is MNHEY and CDR2 is SMNVEV (reference sequence). The CDR3 DNA follows: TGTGCCAGCAGTTTATCCGGGACAGGGTATCAGCCCCAGCATTTT. Protein sequence: CASSLSGTGYQPQHF.

The CDR3 here is CASSGEHDSTIYF. The DNA of the CDR3 is TGTGCCAGCAGCGGGGAACACGACAGCACCATATATTTT. V is TRBV9 and J is TRBJ1-3; a possible D gene is TRBD1 (5 bases). The germline V and J ends were trimmed by 3 bases and 9 bases, with 13 bases remaining between them. There are 13 residues in the CDR3. CDR1 SGDLS and CDR2 YYNGEE come from the germline V gene.

This rearrangement joins TRBV7-8 to TRBJ2-3; 7 nucleotides match TRBD2. The CDR3 contains 16 residues. Germline V lookup: CDR1 SGHVS, CDR2 FQNEAQ. V dropped 5 bases and J dropped 1; count of bases not matched to a gene: 9. CDR3 nucleotides: TGTGCCAGCAGCGAGACTAGCCGGGCTCGCACAGATACGCAGTATTTT. Protein sequence: CASSETSRARTDTQYF.

The chain uses TRBV5-1 and TRBJ2-7; 8 bases fit TRBD2. Germline values: CDR1 SGHRS, CDR2 YFSETQ. After removal of 1 base from V and 7 bases from J, the junction contained 7 bases not matched to a gene. The CDR3 covers 14 residues. The DNA for the CDR3 is TGCGCCAGCAGCTTGAACGGGGGGGCGGAGGAGCAGTACTTC. Its protein is CASSLNGGAEEQYF.

CDR3 nucleotide sequence: TGTGCCAGCAGCTTGGATAGCCGGCAGAATTCACCCCTCCACTTT. Its protein is CASSLDSRQNSPLHF. The chain uses TRBV5-4 and TRBJ1-6; D is ambiguous. This CDR3 comprises 15 residues. The germline V and J ends were trimmed by 0 bases and 7 bases, with 11 bases remaining between them. Looked up from germline, CDR1 is SGHNT and CDR2 is YYREEE (reference sequence).

This clone was found a few times. The CDR3 here is CASSQDLGQGAIYGYTF. DNA for the CDR3: TGTGCCAGCAGCCAAGATCTTGGGCAGGGGGCGATCTATGGCTACACCTTC. V is TRBV3-1 (or the pseudogene TRBV3-2) and J is TRBJ1-2; TRBD1 agrees at 8 bases. The CDR3 totals 17 residues. Germline V gene sequence: CDR1 LGHDT, CDR2 YNNKEL (reference sequence). Trimming took 0 bases from V and 4 from J; bases not matched to a gene: 10.

This clone is a singleton in its sample. The chain recombines TRBV19 with TRBJ1-3; D might be TRBD1 (5 bases). The CDR3 runs 15 residues. The germline CDR1 and CDR2 sequences are LNHDA and SQIVND (reference sequence). With 6 bases removed from V and 2 bases from J, the gap between germline ends came to 14 bases. The CDR3 reads CASSPTGGTGNTIYF. CDR3 coding DNA: TGTGCCAGTAGCCCAACGGGGGGAACTGGAAACACCATATATTTT.

This chain uses TRBV19 with TRBJ1-1; no clear D gene. Germline V lookup: CDR1 LNHDA, CDR2 SQIVND (reference sequence). The CDR3 totals 14 residues. Trimming took 5 bases from V and 0 from J, leaving 10 bases between them. CDR3 coding DNA: TGTGCCAGTAGTCGTGGAGGTTTGAACACTGAAGCTTTCTTT. This codes for CASSRGGLNTEAFF.

The chain joins TRBV4-2 to TRBJ2-2; D remains unclear. Trimming stripped 6 bases from V and 1 base from J, with 15 bases between. CDR1 is LGHNA and CDR2 is YNFKEQ in the germline V gene. CDR3 size: 16 residues. The CDR3 reads CASRADTHQNTGELFF. DNA for the CDR3: TGTGCCAGCAGAGCTGATACGCACCAGAACACCGGGGAGCTGTTTTTT.

The rearrangement uses TRBV5-6 and TRBJ1-2; tentative D call: TRBD1 (6 bases). CDR1 SGHDT and CDR2 YYEEEE come from the germline V gene. The CDR3 has 15 amino acids. V lost 4 bases to trimming and J lost 2 bases, with 15 bases between them. CDR3 nucleotide sequence: TGTGCCAGCAGCCACGGACAGTTACTCAACTATGGCTACACCTTC. Translated, it gives CASSHGQLLNYGYTF.

CDR3 nucleotide sequence: TGTGCCAGCAGTTACCGCAATACAGGGCGATCACCCCTCCACTTT. Translating it yields CASSYRNTGRSPLHF. This chain links TRBV6-5 with TRBJ1-6; TRBD1 might be the D (6 bases). There are 15 residues in the CDR3. Trimming removed 2 bases at V and 10 bases at J, with 15 bases between. Germline CDR1 and CDR2: MNHEY and SVGAGI.

In this sample, this clone turned up once. The rearrangement joins TRBV4-1 to TRBJ1-3; 7 bases map to TRBD1. The CDR3 length is 18 residues. V lost 0 bases, J lost 4 bases, and 12 bases stayed unmatched. Germline V gene sequence: CDR1 MGHRA, CDR2 YSYEKL. The CDR3 loop reads CASSQDWLAGGKGNTIYF. DNA for the CDR3: TGCGCCAGCAGCCAAGATTGGCTGGCAGGGGGTAAGGGAAACACCATATATTTT.

This rearrangement joins TRBV5-4 to TRBJ2-7; D possibly corresponds to TRBD1 (6 bases). The CDR3 loop spans 14 amino acids. Germline CDR1 is SGHNT and CDR2 is YYREEE (reference sequence). Trimming cost V 4 bases and J 2 bases, with 13 bases left between them. The CDR3, as DNA: TGTGCCAGCAGCCCCCTGGACAGAACCTACGAGCAGTACGTC. Protein sequence: CASSPLDRTYEQYV.

The chain employs TRBV6-5 and TRBJ2-3, with 9 bases matching TRBD1. Germline CDR1 is MNHEY and CDR2 is SVGAGI. There are 15 residues in the CDR3. Unmatched junction bases numbered 10, after V lost 9 bases and J lost 3 bases. The CDR3 region is CASKRQGVSTDTQYF. For the CDR3, the DNA is TGTGCCAGTAAAAGACAGGGGGTCAGTACAGATACGCAGTATTTT.

The rearrangement links TRBV25-1 to TRBJ1-2; no reliable D call. V was clipped by 8 bases and J by 3 bases, with 13 bases between them. The germline V gene encodes CDR1 MGHDK and CDR2 SYGVNS. This CDR3 is built from 13 residues. The CDR3 loop is CASSGRPYYGYTF. In DNA, the CDR3 is TGTGCCAGCTCCGGTCGCCCGTACTATGGCTACACCTTC.

The chain is built from TRBV6-5 and TRBJ1-2; D not resolved. Germline CDR1 and CDR2: MNHEY and SVGAGI. This CDR3 region has 15 residues. The ends were cut back, 6 bases at V and 3 bases at J, with 17 bases in the middle. The CDR3 DNA reads as TGTGCCAGCAGCCCAGGAGGATTGGGGTACTATGGCTACACCTTC. Protein product: CASSPGGLGYYGYTF.

V usage is TRBV5-8 and J usage is TRBJ1-4; 11 bases fit TRBD1. V lost 4 bases to trimming and J lost 8 bases; unmatched junction nucleotides: 7. Germline CDR1 SGHTS, CDR2 YDEGEE. This CDR3 region has 15 residues. The CDR3 is CASSPGQGAREKLFF. The CDR3 nucleotides are TGTGCCAGCAGCCCCGGACAGGGGGCGCGGGAAAAACTGTTTTTT.